This paragraph reports one T cell receptor beta chain. Its matching antigen is unknown. This record belongs to a study of cytomegalovirus exposure and HLA in healthy donors. Overall study findings and caveats: Reports credit the classifier with highly specific, highly sensitive diagnosis of cytomegalovirus status.

Vbeta (60) and Jbeta (13) primers were used in the PCR. Source study methods: Tens of millions of unique TCR beta chains, some 10 million of them shared, were counted by a later analysis. Data came from immunoSEQ multiplex PCR; TCRdb stores just in-frame clones and leaves some out. The V and J calls and clone size come from that table; D and trimming were worked out from the DNA. The profile covers approximately 160,000 clones, with roughly 71% appearing a single time and roughly 7.4% taken by the ten largest. This receptor was obtained from a male donor in good health and CMV-seropositive. Material: PBMCs.

The CDR3 DNA reads TGCGCCAGCAGCTTGGCCGGGACAGTGGCGTACGAGCAGTACTTC. This sequence encodes CASSLAGTVAYEQYF. The chain couples TRBV5-1 to TRBJ2-7; TRBD1 agrees at 7 bases. Germline V gene lookup returns CDR1 SGHRS and CDR2 YFSETQ. CDR3 length: 15 amino acids. After removal of 0 bases from V and 4 bases from J, the junction contained 7 bases not matched to a gene.